This T cell receptor beta chain emerged from a study of blood T cell repertoires in COVID-19. Original analysis: Amplification of reference gene primers was used by the study to estimate nucleated cell counts. Sequenced by immunoSEQ multiplex PCR; TCRdb stores in-frame clones only, minus some. The V and J calls and clone size are taken from that table; D and trimming were inferred from the DNA. The sample shows about 89,000 clones, 85% to 95% of them seen only once. The ends were cut back, 0 bases at V and 4 bases at J, with 13 bases in the middle. This CDR3 comprises 15 residues. From germline, CDR1 is SGHDT and CDR2 YYEEEE.

Material: peripheral blood. The receptor's source is a human donor with active COVID-19. The donor label of this sample is uncertain. V usage is TRBV5-6 and J usage is TRBJ1-1, with D unresolved. Written as DNA, the CDR3 is TGTGCCAGCAGCTTGGCTACGGGTGGTGGCACTGAAGCTTTCTTT. It encodes CASSLATGGGTEAFF. Supplemented by reference TRBV5-6 and TRBJ1-1, the full variable domain reads DAGVTQSPTHLIKTRGQQVTLRCSPKSGHDTVSWYQQALGQGPQFIFQYYEEEERQRGNFPDRFSGHQFPNYSSELNVNALLLGDSALYLCASSLATGGGTEAFFGQGTRLTVV.